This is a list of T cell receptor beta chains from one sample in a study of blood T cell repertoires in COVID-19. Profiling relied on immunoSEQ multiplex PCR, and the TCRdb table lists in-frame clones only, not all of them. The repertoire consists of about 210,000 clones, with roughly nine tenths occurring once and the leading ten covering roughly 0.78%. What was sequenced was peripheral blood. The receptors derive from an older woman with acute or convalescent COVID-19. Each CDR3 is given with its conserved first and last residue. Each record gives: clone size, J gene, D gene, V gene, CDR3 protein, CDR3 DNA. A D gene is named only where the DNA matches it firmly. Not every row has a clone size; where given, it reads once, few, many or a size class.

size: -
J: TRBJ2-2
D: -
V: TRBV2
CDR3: CASIASVYTGELFF
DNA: TGTGCCAGCATCGCTAGCGTTTACACCGGGGAGCTGTTTTTT

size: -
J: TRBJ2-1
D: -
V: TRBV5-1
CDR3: CASRQTGGNYNEQFF
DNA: TGCGCCAGCAGACAGACAGGTGGTAACTACAATGAGCAGTTCTTC

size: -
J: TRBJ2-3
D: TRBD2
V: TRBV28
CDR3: CASSSPRGGITDTQYF
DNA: TGTGCCAGCAGTTCCCCCCGGGGGGGAATCACAGATACGCAGTATTTT

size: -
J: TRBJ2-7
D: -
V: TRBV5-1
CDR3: CASSAGSGVGGRVEQYF
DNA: TGCGCCAGCAGCGCCGGTTCGGGAGTGGGGGGTCGGGTCGAGCAGTACTTC

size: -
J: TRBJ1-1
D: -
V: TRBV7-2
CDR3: CASSLGRESTEAFF
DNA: TGTGCCAGCAGCTTAGGTAGGGAGTCCACTGAAGCTTTCTTT

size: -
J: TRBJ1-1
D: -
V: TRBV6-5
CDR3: CASSSYSQGGVSEAFF
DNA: TGTGCCAGCAGTTCATACTCCCAGGGTGGGGTTTCTGAAGCTTTCTTT

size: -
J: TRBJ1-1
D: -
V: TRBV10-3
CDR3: CAARGGNTEAFF
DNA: TGTGCCGCCCGGGGTGGGAACACTGAAGCTTTCTTT

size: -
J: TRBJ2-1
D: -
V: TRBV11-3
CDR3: CASSLGDSNEQFF
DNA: TGTGCCAGCAGCTTAGGGGACTCCAATGAGCAGTTCTTC

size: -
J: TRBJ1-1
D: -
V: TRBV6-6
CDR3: CASSPGGSGTEAFF
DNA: TGTGCCAGCAGCCCTGGGGGGTCGGGAACTGAAGCTTTCTTT

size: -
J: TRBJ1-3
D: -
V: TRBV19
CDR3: CASSMRRQSSGNTIYF
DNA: TGTGCCAGTAGTATGAGAAGACAGAGCTCTGGAAACACCATATATTTT

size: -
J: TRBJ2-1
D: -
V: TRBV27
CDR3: CASSPLPTYNEQFF
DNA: TGTGCCAGCAGTCCACTTCCAACCTACAATGAGCAGTTCTTC

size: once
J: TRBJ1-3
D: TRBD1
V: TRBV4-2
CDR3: CASSPWGQGSVSSGNTIYF
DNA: TGTGCCAGCAGCCCTTGGGGACAGGGTTCAGTCAGCTCTGGAAACACCATATATTTT

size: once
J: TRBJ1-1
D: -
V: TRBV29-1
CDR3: CSVWDTNTEAFF
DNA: TGCAGCGTTTGGGACACGAACACTGAAGCTTTCTTT

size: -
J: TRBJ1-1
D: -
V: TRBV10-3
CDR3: CAISSVEGNTEAFF
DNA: TGTGCCATCAGTTCCGTGGAGGGGAACACTGAAGCTTTCTTT

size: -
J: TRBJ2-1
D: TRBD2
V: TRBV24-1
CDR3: CATSALGSGAFNEQFF
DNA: TGTGCCACCAGTGCCCTTGGAAGCGGGGCTTTTAATGAGCAGTTCTTC

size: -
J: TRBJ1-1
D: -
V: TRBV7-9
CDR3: CASSLFSGPYEAFF
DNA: TGTGCCAGCAGCCTATTTAGCGGACCTTACGAAGCTTTCTTT

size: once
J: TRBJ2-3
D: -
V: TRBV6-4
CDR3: CASSERRGDTQYF
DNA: TGTGCCAGCAGTGAAAGACGGGGGGATACGCAGTATTTT

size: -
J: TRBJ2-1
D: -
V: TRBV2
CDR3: CASSEGSGYNEQFF
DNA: TGTGCCAGCAGTGAGGGGAGTGGGTACAATGAGCAGTTCTTC

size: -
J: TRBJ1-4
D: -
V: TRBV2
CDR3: CASSETGGEKLFF
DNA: TGTGCCAGCAGTGAGACAGGAGGTGAAAAACTGTTTTTT

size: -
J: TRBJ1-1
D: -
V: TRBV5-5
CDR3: CASSRTVNTEAFF
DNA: TGTGCCAGCAGCAGGACAGTGAACACTGAAGCTTTCTTT

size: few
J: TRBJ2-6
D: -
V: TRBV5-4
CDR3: CASSSPGWANVLTF
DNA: TGTGCCAGCAGCTCCCCGGGGTGGGCCAACGTCCTGACTTTC

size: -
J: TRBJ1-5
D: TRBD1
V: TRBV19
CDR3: CASSIITGVINQPQHF
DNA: TGTGCCAGTAGTATCATAACAGGGGTCATAAATCAGCCCCAGCATTTT